These 28 T cell receptor beta chains came from one sample sequenced in a study of human T cells and chemical hapten exposure. From the RACE reads, TCRdb called clonotypes with MiXCR, one entry per CDR3 protein. The sample has roughly 52,000 distinct CDR3 sequences; 9.5% to 10% are singletons. Time point: patch test 2, 6 weeks after DPC sensitization. Treatment: therapeutic diphenylcyclopropenone sensitization with weekly scalp DPC. The sample here was whole blood, taken in connection with sensitization to the hapten diphenylcyclopropenone (DPC). Receptor source: a woman in her 50s with alopecia areata. Some clones in this sample may be carry-over from other donors' samples.

The rearrangement joins TRBV21-1 to TRBJ2-2. TRBV21-1 is reported as a pseudogene. This CDR3 region has 15 residues. CDR3 residues: CASNNPTRNTGELFF. The CDR3 bases are TGTGCCAGCAATAACCCGACAAGAAACACCGGGGAGCTGTTTTTT.

Ten or more counts support this clonotype. The genes are TRBV5-1 and TRBJ1-3; TRBD1 aligns across 7 bases. The V gene end was trimmed by 3 bases and the J gene end by 0 bases; junction bases not matched to a gene: 15. Germline values: CDR1 SGHRS, CDR2 YFSETQ. This CDR3 spans 19 amino acids. DNA of the CDR3: TGCGCCAGCAGCTCGGGACAGTATTCTTCAGTAGCCTCTGGAAACACCATATATTTT. Protein: CASSSGQYSSVASGNTIYF.

The CDR3: CASSLPSKETQYF. For the CDR3, the DNA is TGTGCCAGCTCACTACCGTCGAAGGAGACCCAGTACTTC. J is TRBJ2-5 and V is TRBV18; no clear D gene. V lost 4 bases, J lost 5 bases, and 11 bases lay in between. Germline V lookup: CDR1 KGHSH, CDR2 LQKENI. The CDR3 consists of 13 residues.

This clonotype turned up a few times. The chain is built from TRBV20-1 and TRBJ1-4; D remains ambiguous. The ends were cut back, 3 bases at V and 0 bases at J, with 11 bases in the middle. CDR1 and CDR2 from the germline V gene are DFQATT and SNEGSKA (reference sequence). The CDR3 contains 15 residues. CDR3: CSARSSVTTNEKLFF. CDR3 bases: TGCAGTGCTAGGTCGTCGGTGACAACTAATGAAAAACTGTTTTTT.

This clonotype appeared a few times. J is TRBJ2-4 and V is TRBV3-1, with D hard to call. With 1 base removed from V and 3 bases from J, the gap between germline ends came to 16 bases. This CDR3 has 17 residues. The germline CDR1 and CDR2 sequences are LGHDT and YNNKEL (reference sequence). The CDR3 reads CASSQAPSKMDKNIQYF. The CDR3 DNA follows: TGTGCCAGCAGCCAAGCTCCCTCGAAGATGGACAAAAACATTCAGTACTTC.

The chain has TRBV20-1 and TRBJ2-6; possibly TRBD2 for D (5 bases). The CDR3 consists of 15 residues. Germline CDR1 is DFQATT and CDR2 is SNEGSKA (reference sequence). The germline V and J ends were trimmed by 0 bases and 0 bases, with 6 bases remaining between them. The CDR3 reads CSARDAGSGANVLTF. The CDR3 nucleotides read TGCAGTGCTAGAGACGCGGGCTCTGGGGCCAACGTCCTGACTTTC.

This sequence joins TRBV6-6 and TRBJ2-7; no firm D call. Looked up from germline, CDR1 is MNHNY and CDR2 is SVGAGI (reference sequence). CDR3 size: 12 residues. The V gene lost 6 bases and the J gene lost 2 bases, with 8 bases spanning the gap. The CDR3 coding sequence is TGTGCCAGCAGCTTTAGGGCCTACGAGCAGTACTTC. Its translation: CASSFRAYEQYF.

V usage is TRBV6-2 or TRBV6-3 and J usage is TRBJ2-7; D assignment may be TRBD1 or TRBD2 (5 bases each). V lost 10 bases and J lost 2, with 18 bases in between. The CDR3 has 14 amino acids. Germline-derived CDR1 and CDR2 are MNHEY and SVGEGT. CDR3 in DNA: TGTGCCACCCTGGGGGATCTAAGTCCCTACGAGCAGTACTTC. Its translation: CATLGDLSPYEQYF.

This clonotype was seen more than once but under ten times. The chain is built from TRBV12-3 or TRBV12-4 and TRBJ2-2; D not resolved. Trimming took off 5 bases at V and 0 bases at J, with 4 bases between the two ends. This CDR3 contains 13 residues. This CDR3 reads CASSDTNTGELFF. The CDR3 coding sequence is TGTGCCAGCAGTGACACGAACACCGGGGAGCTGTTTTTT.

This clonotype has more than one count but fewer than ten. The CDR3: CASSEPGYTGELFF. CDR3 nucleotide sequence: TGTGCCAGCAGTGAACCGGGGTACACCGGGGAGCTGTTTTTT. This chain links TRBV6-1 with TRBJ2-2, with D possibly being TRBD2 (5 bases). This CDR3 comprises 14 residues. CDR1 is MNHNS and CDR2 is SASEGT in the germline V gene. Trimming removed 2 bases at V and 3 bases at J, with 7 bases between.

V and J are TRBV7-8 and TRBJ1-1; D remains ambiguous. Germline loops: CDR1 SGHVS, CDR2 FQNEAQ. V was trimmed by 0 bases and J by 3 bases, leaving 14 bases between them. The CDR3 has 16 amino acids. As DNA, the CDR3 is TGTGCCAGCAGCTTAGCCTCTCGAGGAGGCTACACTGAAGCTTTCTTT. Translated: CASSLASRGGYTEAFF.

This clonotype was seen repeatedly, ten times or more. V gene TRBV6-1 combines with J gene TRBJ2-7; D may be TRBD2 (6 bases). This CDR3 is built from 16 residues. Trimming removed 7 bases at V and 3 bases at J, with 22 bases between. Looked up from germline, CDR1 is MNHNS and CDR2 is SASEGT. The CDR3 is CASNAPGGPNFYEQYF. Written as DNA, the CDR3 is TGTGCCAGCAACGCTCCCGGGGGACCGAACTTCTACGAGCAGTACTTC.

This clonotype has ten or more counts. The rearrangement links TRBV18 to TRBJ2-6, with no clear D. CDR3 length equals 16 residues. Trimming pared 6 bases from V and 0 bases from J, leaving 12 bases between. Germline assignment: CDR1 KGHSH and CDR2 LQKENI. The CDR3, as DNA: TGTGCCAGCTCCCCTGGCCGGAGCTCTGGGGCCAACGTCCTGACTTTC. It codes for CASSPGRSSGANVLTF.

This clonotype was seen only a few times. The chain employs TRBV7-9 and TRBJ2-6; no reliable D call. Trimming pared 6 bases from V and 0 bases from J, leaving 15 bases between. CDR3 length equals 17 residues. CDR1 and CDR2 (germline): SEHNR, FQNEAQ (reference sequence). As DNA, the CDR3 is TGTGCCAGCAGTACCGGTGGGCAGAGCTCTGGGGCCAACGTCCTGACTTTC. It encodes CASSTGGQSSGANVLTF.

In its sample, this clonotype was seen many times. The genes are TRBV27 and TRBJ1-6, with D hard to call. In germline, CDR1 is MNHEY, CDR2 SMNVEV (reference sequence). V gave up 0 bases and J gave up 10 bases, with 7 bases separating them. There are 13 residues in the CDR3. CDR3 bases: TGTGCCAGCAGTTTATCGGGGAACTCACCCCTCCACTTT. Its translation is CASSLSGNSPLHF.

This chain uses TRBV20-1 with TRBJ2-7, with D maybe TRBD2 (6 bases). The germline V gene encodes CDR1 DFQATT and CDR2 SNEGSKA (reference sequence). Deletions cut 7 bases from V and 5 bases from J, with 12 bases between. The CDR3 spans 11 residues. The CDR3 DNA reads TGCAGTGGGGGGGTTTTGGACGAGCAGTACTTC. Translation: CSGGVLDEQYF.

This clonotype came up many times. This chain connects TRBV11-2 to TRBJ1-1, with a tentative D call TRBD1 (5 bases). Trimming left V 4 bases short and J 8 bases short, with 17 bases between. Germline V gene data show CDR1 as SGHAT and CDR2 as FQNNGV. This CDR3 spans 14 amino acids. CDR3 in amino acids: CASSSSSTGREAFF. CDR3 DNA sequence: TGTGCCAGCAGCTCCTCGTCCACGGGGCGAGAAGCTTTCTTT.

This chain links TRBV7-2 with TRBJ1-1; D is unresolved. CDR1 and CDR2 (germline): SGHTA, FQGNSA. The length of the CDR3 is 16 residues. V was pared by 4 bases and J by 0 bases, with 15 bases between. In DNA, the CDR3 is TGTGCCAGCAGCTCGCAGAATGAGGGTTTGAACACTGAAGCTTTCTTT. Residues: CASSSQNEGLNTEAFF. The variable domain in full, completed from reference TRBV7-2 and TRBJ1-1, reads GAGVSQSPSNKVTEKGKDVELRCDPISGHTALYWYRQSLGQGLEFLIYFQGNSAPDKSGLPSDRFSAERTGGSVSTLTIQRTQQEDSAVYLCASSSQNEGLNTEAFFGQGTRLTVV.

This clonotype occurred many times. CDR3 amino acids: CASSLNRDARFF. The CDR3 DNA reads as TGTGCCAGCAGCTTAAACAGGGATGCTCGGTTTTTT. The chain uses TRBV11-2 and TRBJ1-4, with a possible D match to TRBD1 (6 bases). The germline V gene encodes CDR1 SGHAT and CDR2 FQNNGV. This CDR3 is 12 amino acids long. Trimming removed 2 bases at V and 16 bases at J, with 14 bases between.

This chain links TRBV2 with TRBJ2-3, with TRBD2 matching 14 bases. CDR1 is SNHLY and CDR2 is FYNNEI in the germline V gene. V lost 8 bases, J lost 5 bases, and 6 bases stayed unmatched. There are 15 residues in the CDR3. This chain's CDR3 is CASGGTSGSRDTQYF. The DNA of the CDR3 is TGTGCCAGCGGAGGGACTAGCGGGAGTAGAGATACGCAGTATTTT.

This clonotype was observed a handful of times. In DNA form, the CDR3 reads TGTGCCAGCAGTTGGGGGTACAATGAGCAGTTCTTC. The encoded protein is CASSWGYNEQFF. The V and J genes are TRBV6-2 or TRBV6-3 and TRBJ2-1; D may match TRBD1 or TRBD2 (5 bases each). Trimming shortened V by 4 bases and J by 4 bases, and 5 bases separated the two germline ends. CDR3 length equals 12 residues. The germline V gene has CDR1 MNHEY and CDR2 SVGEGT.

Many counts were recorded for this clonotype. This chain links TRBV5-1 with TRBJ2-3, with 7 bases lining up with TRBD1. CDR3 length: 14 residues. The germline V gene has CDR1 SGHRS and CDR2 YFSETQ. Trimming took 6 bases from V and 4 from J; bases not matched to a gene: 8. For the CDR3, the DNA is TGCGCCAGCAAAACGACAGGGTCTTCAGATACGCAGTATTTT. It translates to CASKTTGSSDTQYF.

In DNA form, the CDR3 reads TGTGCCAGCAGCTTAGGTAGTACGGGGCAGACCTACGAGCAGTACTTC. It translates to CASSLGSTGQTYEQYF. This chain uses TRBV7-2 with TRBJ2-7, with D perhaps being TRBD1 or TRBD2 (5 bases each). Germline V CDR1 and CDR2: SGHTA, FQGNSA. Trimming left V 1 base short and J 2 bases short, with 15 bases between. The CDR3 has 16 amino acids.

In the case of this clonotype: No DNA is shown, since the ends of the CDR3 on it are uncertain; the CDR3 is the one TCRdb lists. The J gene is TRBJ2-1, the V gene TRBV20-1; TRBD1 is the table's D call and was not checked against the DNA. The CDR3 region is 17 residues in length, termini included. Germline V lookup: CDR1 DFQATT, CDR2 SNEGSKA (reference sequence). The CDR3 reads CSASLDFRGNVYNEQFF.

Ten or more counts support this clonotype. The genes are TRBV18 and TRBJ1-1; D not certain. Trimming stripped 3 bases from V and 4 bases from J, with 15 bases between. Germline CDR1 and CDR2: KGHSH and LQKENI. The CDR3 covers 15 residues. CDR3 sequence (DNA): TGTGCCAGCTCACCCGTTAATACGCCTTCCACTGAAGCTTTCTTT. Translating gives CASSPVNTPSTEAFF.

This clonotype showed up just a few times. V and J are TRBV15 and TRBJ1-3; D is unclear. This CDR3 is 14 amino acids long. Trimming stripped 0 bases from V and 6 bases from J, with 9 bases between. Germline lookup yields CDR1 LNHNV and CDR2 YYDKDF (reference sequence). The CDR3 DNA reads as TGTGCCACCAGCAGAGAAGGGCTTTCAAACACCATATATTTT. Its translation: CATSREGLSNTIYF. The variable domain in full, with the rest retrieved from reference TRBV15 and TRBJ1-3, is DAMVIQNPRYQVTQFGKPVTLSCSQTLNHNVMYWYQQKSSQAPKLLFHYYDKDFNNEADTPDNFQSRRPNTSFCFLDIRSPGLGDTAMYLCATSREGLSNTIYFGEGSWLTVV.

This clonotype has more than one count but fewer than ten. The chain recombines TRBV7-2 with TRBJ2-7, with 14 nucleotides matching TRBD2. J gave up 7 bases and V 3 bases, and 5 bases lay outside the gene matches. This CDR3 spans 15 amino acids. CDR1 is SGHTA, CDR2 FQGNSA, per germline. The CDR3 DNA reads as TGTGCCAGCAGCTTGACTAGCGGGGGGGCCCGGGAGCAGTACTTC. Its protein product is CASSLTSGGAREQYF.

The rearrangement links TRBV12-5 to TRBJ1-2; 9 nucleotides agree with TRBD1. Germline assignment: CDR1 LGHNT and CDR2 FRNRAP. V shed 5 bases and J 3 bases; nucleotides not matched to a gene: 13. The CDR3 is made up of 17 amino acids. CDR3 nucleotide sequence: TGTGCTAGTGGTGTCCTCCCAACAGGGGGCGGTGACTATGGCTACACCTTC. The encoded protein is CASGVLPTGGGDYGYTF.